This T cell receptor beta chain derives from a study of cytomegalovirus exposure and HLA in healthy donors. The study ran its PCR with 60 Vbeta and 13 Jbeta primers. Profiling relied on immunoSEQ multiplex PCR, and the TCRdb table lists in-frame clones only, not all of them. Seen in this sample are 53,000 or so clones; the ten most common clones hold 9.5% to 15%. V lost 6 bases, J lost 2 bases, and 9 bases stayed unmatched. Germline V gene lookup returns CDR1 LNHDA and CDR2 SQIVND (reference sequence). This CDR3 region has 17 residues. The sample taken for sequencing was PBMCs. The chain uses TRBV19 and TRBJ1-5, with 11 bases fitting TRBD1. The sequence came from a young man in good health and CMV-seropositive. The DNA of the CDR3 is TGTGCCAGTAGCACAGGGACAGGGGGTCGAGGCAATCAGCCCCAGCATTTT. It encodes CASSTGTGGRGNQPQHF.